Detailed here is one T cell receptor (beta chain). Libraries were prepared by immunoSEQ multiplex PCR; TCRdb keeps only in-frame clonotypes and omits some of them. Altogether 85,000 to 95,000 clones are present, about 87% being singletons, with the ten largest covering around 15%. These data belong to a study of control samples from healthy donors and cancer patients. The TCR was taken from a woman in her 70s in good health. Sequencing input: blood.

The CDR3 region has the DNA TGTGCCAGCGGGGAGTTAGGCTCCACAGATACGCAGTATTTT. Its translation is CASGELGSTDTQYF. The V and J genes are TRBV27 and TRBJ2-3, with D possibly being TRBD2 (5 bases). The V gene lost 8 bases and the J gene lost 2 bases, with 14 bases spanning the gap. This CDR3 contains 14 residues. Per the germline V gene, CDR1 is MNHEY and CDR2 is SMNVEV (reference sequence).